This is a list of T cell receptor beta chains from one sample in a study of identical twins' blood T cells. TCRdb processed the 5' RACE reads anew with MiXCR; each CDR3 protein has one entry. The table includes hundreds of thousands of distinct CDR3 sequences, over 25% detected once. Material for sequencing was PBMCs. The receptors come from a woman aged 18-49 years in good health. Each CDR3 is given with its conserved first and last residue. Fields, in order: clone size, J gene, D gene, V gene, CDR3 protein, CDR3 DNA. A D gene is named only where the DNA matches it firmly. Where a row states a size, it is once, few, many or the class of an expanded clone; other rows omit it.

-	TRBJ1-1	-	TRBV29-1	CTQRRAEAFF	TGCACCCAACGAAGGGCTGAAGCTTTCTTT
few	TRBJ2-3	-	TRBV5-1	CASSLGTRDTQYF	TGCGCCAGCAGCTTGGGAACAAGGGATACGCAGTATTTT
few	TRBJ1-2	-	TRBV20-1	CSATEAGSVYGYTF	TGCAGTGCTACTGAAGCCGGTTCTGTTTATGGCTACACCTTC
few	TRBJ2-1	TRBD1	TRBV24-1	CATSDPGTGESFSKQFF	TGTGCCACCAGTGATCCGGGGACAGGGGAGAGTTTCTCAAAGCAGTTCTTC
few	TRBJ1-1	-	TRBV27	CASKGTWAGRDEAFF	TGTGCCAGCAAGGGTACCTGGGCCGGGCGTGATGAAGCTTTCTTT
few	TRBJ2-1	-	TRBV6-2/TRBV6-3	CASSTSEEGNEQFF	TGTGCCAGCAGTACCTCTGAGGAGGGCAATGAGCAGTTCTTC
-	TRBJ1-1	-	TRBV25-1	CASSGAGWNTEAFF	TGTGCCAGCAGTGGGGCAGGGTGGAACACTGAAGCTTTCTTT
few	TRBJ2-1	-	TRBV5-5	CASTGGGAENEQFF	TGTGCCAGCACCGGTGGGGGGGCTGAAAATGAGCAGTTCTTC
-	TRBJ1-1	TRBD1	TRBV2	CASSGDREFTEAFF	TGTGCCAGCAGTGGGGACAGGGAGTTCACTGAAGCTTTCTTT
many	TRBJ1-4	-	TRBV20-1	CSAGGRHEKLFF	TGCAGTGCGGGCGGAAGGCATGAAAAACTGTTTTTT
-	TRBJ1-3	TRBD1	TRBV6-5	CASRGDPWTGGNTIYF	TGTGCCAGCAGAGGCGACCCGTGGACAGGTGGAAACACCATATATTTT
-	TRBJ2-3	-	TRBV20-1	CSYKLPGTDTQYF	TGCAGTTACAAGCTCCCGGGCACAGATACGCAGTATTTT
-	TRBJ1-1	-	TRBV13	CASSGSDMNTEAFF	TGTGCCAGCAGCGGTTCGGATATGAACACTGAAGCTTTCTTT
once	TRBJ2-2	TRBD2	TRBV20-1	CSARGLSGGSTGELFF	TGCAGTGCTAGGGGGCTGAGCGGGGGTAGCACCGGGGAGCTGTTTTTT
-	TRBJ2-3	-	TRBV7-2	CASSLGSAQYF	TGTGCCAGCAGCTTAGGGTCAGCGCAGTATTTT
few	TRBJ2-1	TRBD2	TRBV11-3	CASRQTGTLTSGEQFF	TGTGCCAGCAGACAGACCGGGACTCTGACTAGCGGTGAGCAGTTCTTC
many	TRBJ2-1	-	TRBV3-1	CASRESSYNEQFF	TGTGCCAGCAGGGAGTCGTCCTACAATGAGCAGTTCTTC
-	TRBJ1-2	TRBD1	TRBV11-2	CASSLGRGQGDYGYTF	TGTGCCAGCAGCTTAGGGAGGGGACAGGGCGACTATGGCTACACCTTC
-	TRBJ2-3	-	TRBV29-1	CSVRQGGPDTQYF	TGCAGCGTAAGACAGGGAGGGCCAGATACGCAGTATTTT
few	TRBJ2-7	TRBD1	TRBV25-1	CASGQGRQQYF	TGTGCCAGCGGACAGGGGAGGCAGCAGTACTTC
few	TRBJ1-1	-	TRBV16	CASSGRLDTEAFF	TGTGCCAGCTCAGGGCGGTTGGACACTGAAGCTTTCTTT
-	TRBJ1-4	-	TRBV27	CASSLWGISNEKLFF	TGTGCCAGCAGTTTATGGGGGATTTCTAATGAAAAACTGTTTTTT
-	TRBJ1-1	TRBD1	TRBV20-1	CSAPRDRGTEDFF	TGCAGTGCTCCCCGGGACAGGGGCACTGAAGATTTCTTT
few	TRBJ1-1	-	TRBV3-1	CDSSPAGTENTEAFF	TGTGACAGCAGCCCTGCCGGGACGGAAAACACTGAAGCTTTCTTT
few	TRBJ1-2	-	TRBV20-1	CSAPRPQHGYTF	TGCAGTGCTCCACGACCGCAGCATGGCTACACCTTC
-	TRBJ2-1	-	TRBV3-1	CASSLRALGNEQFF	TGTGCCAGCAGCCTCCGGGCTTTGGGAAATGAGCAGTTCTTC